What follows is one T cell receptor (beta chain) and its context. This sample was included in a study of cytomegalovirus exposure and HLA in healthy donors. The PCR ran on 60 Vbeta and 13 Jbeta primers. The table came from immunoSEQ multiplex PCR; TCRdb's copy has only in-frame clones and leaves some out. The sample includes 150,000 to 250,000 clones, roughly 85% of them seen just once. Trimming removed 6 bases at V and 2 bases at J, with 14 bases between. This CDR3 region has 14 residues. Germline CDR1 reads MDHEN; CDR2 reads SYDVKM. This TCR was sampled from a woman aged 50 to 60 in good health and CMV-seronegative. The chain is built from TRBV28 and TRBJ2-7; D gene uncertain. The sequencing sample was made of PBMCs. CDR3 sequence (DNA): TGTGCCAGCAGCCCTAAACAGTTCGCCTACGAGCAGTACTTC. Its translation: CASSPKQFAYEQYF.